Presented here are 10 T cell receptor beta chains from one specimen sequenced in a study of CD8+CD57+ T cells in acquired aplastic anemia. Patients included in sequencing had previously demonstrated CD8+CD57+ cell expansion by flow cytometry. The template used for profiling TCR beta VDJ and CDR3 was genomic DNA. Using its own MiXCR run on the reads, TCRdb lists one record per CDR3 protein. The profile covers 200,000 or so distinct CDR3 sequences, with roughly half appearing a single time and over 7.5% taken by the ten largest. The sequencing sample was made of sorted CD4+, CD8+, or CD8+CD57+ T cells (not recorded which) from PBMCs. The source is a human donor with aplastic anemia.

This clonotype was found a few times. The chain has TRBV9 and TRBJ2-2; TRBD1 is a possible D gene (8 bases). This CDR3 spans 17 amino acids. CDR1 and CDR2 (germline): SGDLS, YYNGEE. Trimming removed 4 bases from V and 4 bases from J, with 20 bases in between. CDR3 nucleotide sequence: TGTGCCAGCAGCAACATCGGACAGGGCGGGGGCACCGGGGAGCTGTTTTTT. Protein sequence: CASSNIGQGGGTGELFF.

The table lists this clonotype with a few counts. J is TRBJ1-5 and V is TRBV20-1, with a tentative D call TRBD1 (5 bases). This CDR3 region has 14 residues. The V and J ends lost 3 bases and 0 bases respectively, with 9 bases between them. Looked up from germline, CDR1 is DFQATT and CDR2 is SNEGSKA (reference sequence). The CDR3 coding sequence is TGCAGTGCTAGGTCCCAGGGTAGCAATCAGCCCCAGCATTTT. This gives the protein CSARSQGSNQPQHF.

This rearrangement joins TRBV7-3 to TRBJ2-7; 8 nucleotides agree with TRBD2. The DNA end is more similar to TRBJ2-5, so the J call may be wrong. CDR1 and CDR2 (germline): SGHTA, FQGTGA. The CDR3 is 16 residues long. The chain's CDR3 is CASSWGTRDKQETQYF. CDR3 DNA sequence: TGTGCCAGCAGCTGGGGGACTAGGGATAAGCAAGAGACCCAGTACTTC.

The V gene is TRBV11-2, the J gene TRBJ1-1; the D is unclear. The CDR3 runs 14 residues. Germline loops: CDR1 SGHAT, CDR2 FQNNGV. The germline V and J ends were trimmed by 7 bases and 0 bases, with 12 bases remaining between them. CDR3 residues: CASTHERVNTEAFF. The CDR3 DNA reads as TGTGCCAGCACCCACGAGAGAGTGAACACTGAAGCTTTCTTT.

This clonotype was seen once. At one boundary the junction diverges from the germline segment, which might be a read error. J is TRBJ1-2 and V is TRBV25-1; TRBD1 is a possible D gene (6 bases). This CDR3 contains 13 residues. In germline, CDR1 is MGHDK, CDR2 SYGVNS. The CDR3 loop is CASSQGGTYGYTF. The CDR3 DNA reads as TGCGCCAGCAGCCAAGGGGGAACCTATGGCTACACCTTC.

The rearrangement joins TRBV7-2 to TRBJ2-7; the D gene is possibly TRBD2 (6 bases). The CDR3 covers 14 residues. Germline assignment: CDR1 SGHTA and CDR2 FQGNSA. Trimming took off 1 base at V and 4 bases at J, with 11 bases between the two ends. DNA for the CDR3: TGTGCCAGCAGCTTAGTAACGGGAGCGTACGAGCAGTACTTC. As protein: CASSLVTGAYEQYF.

Ten or more counts support this clonotype. This chain connects TRBV7-3 to TRBJ2-5, with D maybe TRBD1 (7 bases). V lost 4 bases to trimming and J lost 9 bases, with 21 bases between them. CDR1 SGHTA and CDR2 FQGTGA come from the germline V gene. This CDR3 comprises 15 residues. In nucleotides, the CDR3 is TGTGCCAGCAGCTCGCGGGACAGCCACCGACAGGCCCAGTACTTC. Its translation: CASSSRDSHRQAQYF.

The chain couples TRBV24-1 to TRBJ2-1; TRBD2 matches 7 bases. The V and J ends lost 4 bases and 7 bases, in that order; junction bases with no gene match: 9. The germline V gene has CDR1 KGHDR and CDR2 SFDVKD. This CDR3 spans 15 amino acids. CDR3 protein: CATSEGGRAQNEQFF. The CDR3 nucleotides are TGTGCCACCAGTGAAGGAGGGAGGGCCCAGAATGAGCAGTTCTTC.

V is TRBV9 and J is TRBJ2-3, with a possible D match to TRBD2 (5 bases). Trimming cost V 2 bases and J 0 bases, with 16 bases left between them. Germline assignment: CDR1 SGDLS and CDR2 YYNGEE. The length of the CDR3 is 17 residues. This CDR3 reads CASSVYATSGSTDTQYF. CDR3 nucleotides: TGTGCCAGCAGCGTTTATGCAACTAGTGGGAGCACAGATACGCAGTATTTT.

The CDR3 sequence is CASSWRVSEQYF. Here the CDR3 DNA reads TGTGCCAGCAGCTGGAGGGTTTCCGAGCAGTACTTC. The genes are TRBV7-9 and TRBJ2-7, with D possibly matching TRBD2 (6 bases). Looked up from germline, CDR1 is SEHNR and CDR2 is FQNEAQ (reference sequence). This CDR3 is 12 amino acids long. V lost 4 bases and J 6 bases, leaving 10 bases between the germline ends.